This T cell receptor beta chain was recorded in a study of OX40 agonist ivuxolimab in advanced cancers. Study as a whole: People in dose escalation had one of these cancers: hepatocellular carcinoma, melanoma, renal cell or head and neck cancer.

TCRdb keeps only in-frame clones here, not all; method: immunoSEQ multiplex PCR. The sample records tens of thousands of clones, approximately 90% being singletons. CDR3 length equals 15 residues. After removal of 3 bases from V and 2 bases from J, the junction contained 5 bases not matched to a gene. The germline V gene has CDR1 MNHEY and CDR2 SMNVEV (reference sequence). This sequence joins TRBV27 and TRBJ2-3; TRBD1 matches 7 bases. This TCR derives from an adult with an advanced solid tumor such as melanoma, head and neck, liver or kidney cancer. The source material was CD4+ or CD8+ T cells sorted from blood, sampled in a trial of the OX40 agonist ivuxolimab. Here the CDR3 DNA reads TGTGCCAGCAGTTTCACAGGGGCTGTCACAGATACGCAGTATTTT. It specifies CASSFTGAVTDTQYF.